The 13 T cell receptor beta chains presented below share a single source sample, sequenced in a study of CD8 T cells in ankylosing spondylitis. General observations from the study: What appeared characteristic of ankylosing spondylitis blood was a TCR beta motif of several highly homologous variants.

TCRdb recomputed calls from the 5' RACE reads with MiXCR, one row per CDR3 protein. The table records 450,000 to 550,000 distinct CDR3 sequences, under 5.5% of them present only once. These receptors are not linked to any known antigen. Sequencing input: blood, either unsorted or a sorted T cell fraction (not recorded which). These TCRs come from a male donor with ankylosing spondylitis.

This clonotype was counted many times. The gene calls are TRBV6-1 and TRBJ2-2, with 7 bases identical to TRBD2. Germline V CDR1 and CDR2: MNHNS, SASEGT. Trimming took 8 bases from V and 7 from J; bases not matched to a gene: 10. CDR3 length: 14 residues. The CDR3: CASEYGRGDGELFF. The DNA for the CDR3 is TGTGCCAGCGAATATGGGAGGGGCGACGGGGAGCTGTTTTTT.

This clonotype occurred many times. V usage is TRBV29-1 and J usage is TRBJ1-2; D gene uncertain. CDR1 SQVTM and CDR2 ANQGSEA come from the germline V gene. V was clipped by 4 bases and J by 4 bases, with 13 bases between them. This CDR3 is built from 13 residues. This CDR3 reads CSVVYPGVYGYTF. The CDR3 bases are TGCAGCGTTGTTTACCCCGGTGTCTATGGCTACACCTTC.

In its sample, this clonotype was seen many times. The V gene is TRBV4-2, the J gene TRBJ2-7; no definite D call. Trimming removed 4 bases at V and 0 bases at J, with 10 bases between. The CDR3 has 14 residues. Per germline, CDR1 LGHNA and CDR2 YNFKEQ. Here the CDR3 DNA reads TGTGCCAGCAGCCTACGGGCACTCTCCTACGAGCAGTACTTC. Its translation is CASSLRALSYEQYF.

This clonotype was counted ten times or more. At one boundary the junction diverges from the germline segment, which might be a read error. The CDR3 sequence: CASSPGTTHTQYF. The CDR3, as DNA: TGTGCCAGCAGCCCCGGGACCACACATACGCAGTATTTT. The chain links TRBV6-1 to TRBJ2-3; D may be TRBD1 or TRBD2 (5 bases each). CDR3 size: 13 residues. Germline-derived CDR1 and CDR2 are MNHNS and SASEGT.

This clonotype was seen at least ten times. The chain carries TRBV7-2 and TRBJ1-5, with unresolved D. The germline V and J ends were trimmed by 4 bases and 7 bases, with 14 bases remaining between them. CDR1 is SGHTA and CDR2 is FQGNSA in the germline V gene. There are 14 residues in the CDR3. This CDR3 is CASSSNLFRQPQHF. DNA of the CDR3: TGTGCCAGCAGCTCAAACTTATTTAGGCAGCCCCAGCATTTT.

This clonotype was picked up many times. V is TRBV6-1 and J is TRBJ1-2, with TRBD1 as a possible D gene (5 bases). The CDR3 contains 15 residues. Between the trimmed V and J ends, which lost 2 bases and 5 bases, there was a span of 15 bases. CDR1 MNHNS and CDR2 SASEGT come from the germline V gene. CDR3 sequence (DNA): TGTGCCAGCAGTGAAAGTCAAGGGGTAGCGTATGGCTACACCTTC. As protein: CASSESQGVAYGYTF.

In this sample, this clonotype turned up many times. The rearrangement links TRBV7-9 to TRBJ2-5, with unresolved D. CDR1 is SEHNR, CDR2 FQNEAQ, per germline (reference sequence). Trimming stripped 2 bases from V and 5 bases from J, with 18 bases between. This CDR3 contains 16 residues. CDR3 sequence: CASSLYQTALGETQYF. For the CDR3, the DNA is TGTGCCAGCAGCTTATACCAGACGGCCCTGGGGGAGACCCAGTACTTC.

This clonotype was observed many times. The rearrangement uses TRBV5-1 and TRBJ2-2; D is ambiguous. V lost 2 bases and J 4 bases, leaving 9 bases between the germline ends. This CDR3 region has 14 residues. In germline, CDR1 is SGHRS, CDR2 YFSETQ. The DNA of the CDR3 is TGCGCCAGCAGCTTTGGCTATCTCACCGGGGAGCTGTTTTTT. Translation: CASSFGYLTGELFF.

The sample holds many counts of this clonotype. The rearrangement joins TRBV29-1 to TRBJ1-1, with 7 bases identical to TRBD1. The ends lost 7 bases at V and 1 base at J; junction bases unmatched: 3. The length of the CDR3 is 12 residues. CDR1 is SQVTM and CDR2 is ANQGSEA in the germline V gene. CDR3 protein: CSAGQENTEAFF. Here the CDR3 DNA reads TGCAGCGCCGGACAGGAGAACACTGAAGCTTTCTTT.

The chain links TRBV6-1 to TRBJ2-3, with D uncertain. The V and J ends lost 2 bases and 6 bases respectively, with 18 bases between them. CDR3 length: 16 residues. Germline V CDR1 and CDR2: MNHNS, SASEGT. The CDR3 nucleotides read TGTGCCAGCAGTGAACTTAGGGCCCTATTAGGGGATACGCAGTATTTT. Translation: CASSELRALLGDTQYF.

This clonotype showed up many times. The chain has TRBV4-3 and TRBJ1-1; no definite D call. Germline-derived CDR1 and CDR2 are LGHNA and YSLEER. The CDR3 is 14 amino acids. Trimming left V 1 base short and J 6 bases short, with 12 bases between. CDR3 in DNA: TGCGCCAGCAGCCAAGGTCTAGTTACAGCTGAAGCTTTCTTT. Its translation: CASSQGLVTAEAFF.

This clonotype has ten or more counts. V gene TRBV7-2 combines with J gene TRBJ2-3; possibly TRBD1 for D (5 bases). The germline CDR1 and CDR2 sequences are SGHTA and FQGNSA. The length of the CDR3 is 15 residues. V was clipped by 5 bases and J by 6 bases, with 18 bases between them. The CDR3 region is CASSPRVGQVDTQYF. CDR3 nucleotide sequence: TGTGCCAGCAGCCCCAGGGTGGGGCAGGTGGATACGCAGTATTTT.

This clonotype was recorded at least ten times. The chain carries TRBV12-3 or TRBV12-4 and TRBJ1-1; D unresolved. The CDR3 runs to 12 residues. The germline V and J ends were trimmed by 6 bases and 8 bases, with 13 bases remaining between them. For the CDR3, the DNA is TGTGCCAGCAGCTTTACAGCGAGAGAAGCTTTCTTT. Translation gives CASSFTAREAFF.